The source of this T cell receptor (beta chain) is a study of blood T cell repertoires in COVID-19. About the study: Samples of COVID-19 (acute and convalescent) were obtained from the United States, Italy and Spain.

This CDR3 comprises 15 residues. CDR1 MNHEY and CDR2 SVGAGI come from the germline V gene. Losses at the gene ends were 0 bases for V and 6 bases for J; bases not matched to a gene: 5. The protocol was immunoSEQ multiplex PCR, while the TCRdb copy is restricted to in-frame clones and leaves out a portion. The data contain around 120,000 clones, 90% of them singletons. The TCR was taken from a woman aged 55-75 years with COVID-19, enrolled during active disease. The rearrangement uses TRBV6-5 and TRBJ1-2; 9 positions agree with TRBD1. The sequenced sample consisted of peripheral blood. The CDR3 coding sequence is TGTGCCAGCAGTTACTCAAGTACAGGGGGCGATGGCTACACCTTC. Its protein product is CASSYSSTGGDGYTF.